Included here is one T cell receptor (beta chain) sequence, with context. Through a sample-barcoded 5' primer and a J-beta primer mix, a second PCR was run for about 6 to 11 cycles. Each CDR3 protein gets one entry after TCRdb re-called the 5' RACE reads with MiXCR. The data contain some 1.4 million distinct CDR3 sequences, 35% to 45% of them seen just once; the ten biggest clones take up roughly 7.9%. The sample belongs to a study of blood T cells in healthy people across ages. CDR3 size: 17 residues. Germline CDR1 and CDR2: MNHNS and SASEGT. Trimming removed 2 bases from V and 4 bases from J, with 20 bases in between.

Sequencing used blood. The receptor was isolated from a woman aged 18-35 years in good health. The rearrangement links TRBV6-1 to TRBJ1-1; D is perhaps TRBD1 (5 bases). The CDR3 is CASSELGVVERGTEAFF. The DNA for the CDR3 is TGTGCCAGCAGTGAACTGGGAGTGGTAGAGAGGGGCACTGAAGCTTTCTTT.